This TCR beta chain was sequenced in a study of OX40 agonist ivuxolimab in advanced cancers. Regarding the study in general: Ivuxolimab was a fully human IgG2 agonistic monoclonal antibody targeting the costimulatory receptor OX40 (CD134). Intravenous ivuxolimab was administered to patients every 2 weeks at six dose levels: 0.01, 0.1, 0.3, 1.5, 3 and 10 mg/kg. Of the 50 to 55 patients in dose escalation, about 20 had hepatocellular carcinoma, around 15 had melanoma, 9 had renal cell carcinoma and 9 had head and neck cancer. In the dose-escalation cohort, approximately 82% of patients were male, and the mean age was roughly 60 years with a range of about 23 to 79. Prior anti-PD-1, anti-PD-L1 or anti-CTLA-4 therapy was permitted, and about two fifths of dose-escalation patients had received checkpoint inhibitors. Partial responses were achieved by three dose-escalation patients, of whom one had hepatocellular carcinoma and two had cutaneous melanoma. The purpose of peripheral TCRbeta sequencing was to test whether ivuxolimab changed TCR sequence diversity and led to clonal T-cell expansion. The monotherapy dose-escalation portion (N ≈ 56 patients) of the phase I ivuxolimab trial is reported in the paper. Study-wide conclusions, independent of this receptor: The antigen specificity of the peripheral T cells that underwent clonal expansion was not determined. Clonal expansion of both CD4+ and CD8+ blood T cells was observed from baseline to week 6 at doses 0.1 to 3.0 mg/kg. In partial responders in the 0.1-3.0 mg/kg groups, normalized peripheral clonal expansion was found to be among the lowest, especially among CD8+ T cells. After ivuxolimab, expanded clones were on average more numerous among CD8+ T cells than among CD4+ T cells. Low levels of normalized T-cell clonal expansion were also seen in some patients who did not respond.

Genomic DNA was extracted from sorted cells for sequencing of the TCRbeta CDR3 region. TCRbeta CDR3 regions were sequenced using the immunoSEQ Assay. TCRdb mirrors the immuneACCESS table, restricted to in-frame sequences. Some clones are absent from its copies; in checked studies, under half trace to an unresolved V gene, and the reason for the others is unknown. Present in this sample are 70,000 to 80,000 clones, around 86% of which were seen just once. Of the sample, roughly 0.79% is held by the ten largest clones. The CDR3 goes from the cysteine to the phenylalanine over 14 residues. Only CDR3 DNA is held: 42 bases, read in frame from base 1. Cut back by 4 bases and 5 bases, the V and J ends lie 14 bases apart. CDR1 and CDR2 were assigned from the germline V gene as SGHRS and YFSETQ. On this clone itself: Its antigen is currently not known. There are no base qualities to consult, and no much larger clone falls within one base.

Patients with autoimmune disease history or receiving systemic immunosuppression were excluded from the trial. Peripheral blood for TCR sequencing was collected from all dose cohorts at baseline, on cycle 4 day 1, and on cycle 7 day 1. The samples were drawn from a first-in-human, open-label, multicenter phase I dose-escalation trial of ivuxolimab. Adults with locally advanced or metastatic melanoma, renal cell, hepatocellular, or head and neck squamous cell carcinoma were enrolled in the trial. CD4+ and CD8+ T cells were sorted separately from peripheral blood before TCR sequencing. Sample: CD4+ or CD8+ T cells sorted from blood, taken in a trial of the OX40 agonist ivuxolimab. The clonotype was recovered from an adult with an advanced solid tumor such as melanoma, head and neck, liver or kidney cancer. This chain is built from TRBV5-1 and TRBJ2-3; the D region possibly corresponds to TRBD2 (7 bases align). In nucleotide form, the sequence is TGCGCCAGCAGCATAGGGGGGGGACAAGATACGCAGTATTTT. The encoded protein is CASSIGGGQDTQYF. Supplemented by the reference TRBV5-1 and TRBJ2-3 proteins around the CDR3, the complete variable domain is KAGVTQTPRYLIKTRGQQVTLSCSPISGHRSVSWYQQTPGQGLQFLFEYFSETQRNKGNFPGRFSGRQFSNSRSEMNVSTLELGDSALYLCASSIGGGQDTQYFGPGTRLTVL.